This record concerns one T cell receptor (beta chain) sequence. Germline V CDR1 and CDR2: MDHEN, SYDVKM. The CDR3 length is 12 residues. V was cut by 6 bases and J by 4 bases, with 10 bases left in between. The record originates from a study of blood T cell repertoires in COVID-19. Per the original methods: Scientists estimated how many nucleated cells there were by amplifying reference gene primers. The protocol was immunoSEQ multiplex PCR, while the TCRdb copy is restricted to in-frame clones and leaves out a portion. For V, J and clone size, that table is used; D and trimming come from the DNA. This table has 97,000 or so clones, 75% to 90% appearing once.

The chain employs TRBV28 and TRBJ2-7, with D possibly being TRBD1 (6 bases). The receptor's source is a human donor in a cohort sampled during active COVID-19. The sample comprised peripheral blood. The CDR3 bases are TGTGCCAGCAGAGTCAGGGGATACGAGCAGTACTTC. This encodes CASRVRGYEQYF.